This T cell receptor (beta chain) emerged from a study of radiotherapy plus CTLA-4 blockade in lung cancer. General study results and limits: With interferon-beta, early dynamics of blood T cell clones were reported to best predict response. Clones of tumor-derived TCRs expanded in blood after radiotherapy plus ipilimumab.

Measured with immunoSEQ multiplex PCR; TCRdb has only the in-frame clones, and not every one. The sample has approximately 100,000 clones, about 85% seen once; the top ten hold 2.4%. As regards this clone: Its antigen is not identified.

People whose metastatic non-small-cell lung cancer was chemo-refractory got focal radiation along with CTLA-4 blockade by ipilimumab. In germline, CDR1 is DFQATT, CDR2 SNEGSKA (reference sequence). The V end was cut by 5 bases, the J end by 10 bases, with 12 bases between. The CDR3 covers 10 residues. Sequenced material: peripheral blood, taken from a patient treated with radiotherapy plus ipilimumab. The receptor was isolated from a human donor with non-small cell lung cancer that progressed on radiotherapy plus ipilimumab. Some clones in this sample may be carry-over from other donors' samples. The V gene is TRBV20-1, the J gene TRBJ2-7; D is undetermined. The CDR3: CSAGPDPQYF. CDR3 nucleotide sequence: TGCAGTGCTGGACCGGACCCCCAGTACTTC.